The source of this T cell receptor beta chain is a study of memory CD4+ T cells and cytomegalovirus serostatus. Study in general: This sample comes from healthy Belgian adults, fewer than ten CMV seropositive, 24 seronegative.

Original methodology: Out-of-frame sequences were removed, leaving 2,204,828 distinct TCRbeta sequences. Produced via immunoSEQ multiplex PCR; TCRdb's table is partial and in-frame only. V, J and clone size are taken as reported in that table, and D and trimming were inferred from the DNA itself. The table lists about 41,000 clones, around 79% of them singletons. The CDR3 is 15 amino acids. Trimming shortened V by 3 bases and J by 2 bases, and 11 bases separated the two germline ends. Germline CDR1 reads LNHDA; CDR2 reads SQIVND (reference sequence). The sort gate was single viable CD3+CD4+CD8-CD45RO+ cells for memory CD4+ T cells. Serostatus was set by detecting CMV pp150, pp28, p38, p52 IgG. Positive selection with CD4 microbeads enriched total CD4+ T cells.

V and J are TRBV19 and TRBJ2-1; D gene uncertain. The source material was memory CD4+ T cells from blood. This clonotype originated in an adult in good health and CMV-seronegative. Here the CDR3 DNA reads TGTGCCAGTAGTATGGGCGGAAATCCCTACAATGAGCAGTTCTTC. Protein product: CASSMGGNPYNEQFF.